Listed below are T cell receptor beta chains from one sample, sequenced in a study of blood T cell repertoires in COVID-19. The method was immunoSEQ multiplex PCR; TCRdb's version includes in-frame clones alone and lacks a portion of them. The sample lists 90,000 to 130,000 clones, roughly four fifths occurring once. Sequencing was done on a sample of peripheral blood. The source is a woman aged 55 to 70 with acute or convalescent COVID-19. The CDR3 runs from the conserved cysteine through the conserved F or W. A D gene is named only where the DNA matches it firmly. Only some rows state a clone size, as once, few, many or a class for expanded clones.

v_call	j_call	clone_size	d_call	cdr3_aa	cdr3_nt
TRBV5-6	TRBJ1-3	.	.	CASSVRGYSGNTIYF	TGTGCCAGCAGCGTCAGGGGCTACTCTGGAAACACCATATATTTT
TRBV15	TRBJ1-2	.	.	CATSRGVRGSTSRNTF	TGTGCCACCAGCAGAGGGGTGCGGGGAAGTACCTCCCGGAACACCTTC
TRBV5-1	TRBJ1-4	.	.	CASARGSTNEKLFF	TGCGCCAGCGCAAGGGGATCAACTAATGAAAAACTGTTTTTT
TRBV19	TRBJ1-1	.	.	CASSIPAGANTEAFF	TGTGCCAGTAGTATCCCCGCAGGGGCGAACACTGAAGCTTTCTTT
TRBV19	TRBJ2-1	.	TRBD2	CASSRGLAGQNEQFF	TGTGCCAGTAGTAGGGGACTAGCGGGGCAAAATGAGCAGTTCTTC
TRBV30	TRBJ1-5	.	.	CAWSQSPGPNQPQHF	TGTGCCTGGAGCCAGAGTCCAGGCCCCAATCAGCCCCAGCATTTT
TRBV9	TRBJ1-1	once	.	CASSVAGDGTEAFF	TGTGCCAGCAGCGTAGCGGGTGACGGCACTGAAGCTTTCTTT
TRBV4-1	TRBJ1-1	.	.	CASSQDSRGTEAFF	TGCGCCAGCAGCCAAGATTCCAGGGGCACTGAAGCTTTCTTT
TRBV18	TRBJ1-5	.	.	CASSPRGDNQPQHF	TGTGCCAGCTCACCACGGGGGGATAATCAGCCCCAGCATTTT
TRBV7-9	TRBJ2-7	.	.	CASSTGRTYEQYF	TGTGCCAGCAGTACAGGACGGACCTACGAGCAGTACTTC
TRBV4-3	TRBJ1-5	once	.	CASSLNRQQPQHF	TGCGCCAGCAGCCTTAACAGACAACAGCCCCAGCATTTT
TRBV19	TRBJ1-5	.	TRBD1	CASSTTGGDQPQHF	TGTGCCAGTAGTACAACAGGGGGAGATCAGCCCCAGCATTTT
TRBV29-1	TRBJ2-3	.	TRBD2	CSVLAGAPGDTQYF	TGCAGCGTTCTAGCGGGGGCCCCCGGGGATACGCAGTATTTT
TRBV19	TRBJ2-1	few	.	CASSSPLIRLGEPWEQFF	TGTGCCAGTAGTAGCCCCCTTATTAGACTAGGCGAACCATGGGAGCAGTTCTTC
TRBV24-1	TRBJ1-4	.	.	CATRGPDEKLFF	TGTGCCACCAGGGGGCCAGATGAAAAACTGTTTTTT
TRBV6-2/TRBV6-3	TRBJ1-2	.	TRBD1	CASSSWGQIIPYGYTF	TGTGCCAGCAGTTCTTGGGGACAGATTATCCCCTATGGCTACACCTTC
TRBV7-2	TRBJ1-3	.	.	CASSPKRRGNTIYF	TGTGCCAGCAGCCCCAAGAGGAGGGGAAACACCATATATTTT
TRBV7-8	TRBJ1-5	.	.	CASSPRVSSNQPQHF	TGTGCCAGCAGCCCCCGGGTTTCTAGCAATCAGCCCCAGCATTTT
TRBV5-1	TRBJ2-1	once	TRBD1	CASSLVGQGSDEQFF	TGCGCCAGCAGCTTGGTGGGACAGGGGTCGGATGAGCAGTTCTTC
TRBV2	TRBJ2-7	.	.	CASTLQGVSEQYF	TGTGCCAGCACCCTACAGGGAGTCAGCGAGCAGTACTTC
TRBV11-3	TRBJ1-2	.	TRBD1	CASSPQGLWGQNSHYGYTF	TGTGCCAGCAGCCCGCAGGGTCTTTGGGGACAGAACTCTCACTATGGCTACACCTTC
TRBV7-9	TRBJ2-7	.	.	CASSLSRQGYEQYF	TGTGCCAGCAGCCTTAGTAGGCAGGGCTACGAGCAGTACTTC
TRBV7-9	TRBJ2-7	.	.	CASSLYSGNSYEQYF	TGTGCCAGCAGCTTATACTCGGGGAACTCCTACGAGCAGTACTTC
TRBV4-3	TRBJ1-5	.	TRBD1	CASSQEGGTGNQPQHF	TGCGCCAGCAGCCAAGAAGGAGGGACAGGGAATCAGCCCCAGCATTTT
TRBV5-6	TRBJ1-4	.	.	CASSLGPSVLGEKLFF	TGTGCCAGCAGCTTAGGCCCGAGCGTATTGGGTGAAAAACTGTTTTTT
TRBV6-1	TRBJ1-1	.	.	CASSEGRSMNTEAFF	TGTGCCAGCAGTGAAGGCAGATCCATGAACACTGAAGCTTTCTTT
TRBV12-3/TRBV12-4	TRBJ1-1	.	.	CASTRGVNTEAFF	TGTGCCAGCACCAGGGGCGTGAACACTGAAGCTTTCTTT
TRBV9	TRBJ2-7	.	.	CASSVGVQDYEQYF	TGTGCCAGCAGCGTAGGGGTACAGGACTACGAGCAGTACTTC
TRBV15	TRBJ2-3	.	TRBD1	CATSRAGSLTGVMQYF	TGTGCCACCAGCAGAGCCGGATCGCTGACAGGGGTTATGCAGTATTTT
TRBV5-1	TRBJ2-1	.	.	CASRLDSYNEQFF	TGCGCCAGCAGACTCGACTCCTACAATGAGCAGTTCTTC
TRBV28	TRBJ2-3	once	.	CASSYRGGLSTDTQYF	TGTGCCAGCAGTTACCGGGGCGGACTAAGCACAGATACGCAGTATTTT
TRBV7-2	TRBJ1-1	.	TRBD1	CASRTTGGFAEAFF	TGTGCCAGCAGGACGACAGGGGGTTTCGCTGAAGCTTTCTTT
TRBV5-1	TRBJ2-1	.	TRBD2	CASSFGLEKRNEQFF	TGCGCCAGCAGCTTCGGACTAGAGAAACGCAATGAGCAGTTCTTC
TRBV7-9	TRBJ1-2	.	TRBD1	CASSPGQGLFYGYTF	TGTGCCAGCAGCCCAGGACAGGGTTTGTTCTATGGCTACACCTTC
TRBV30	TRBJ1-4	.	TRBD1	CAWSGGTVAEKLFF	TGTGCCTGGAGTGGGGGGACAGTTGCTGAAAAACTGTTTTTT
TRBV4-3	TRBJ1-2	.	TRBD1	CASSQRTGENGYTF	TGCGCCAGCAGCCAAAGGACAGGGGAGAATGGCTACACCTTC
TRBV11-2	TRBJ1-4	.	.	CASSLVTGATNEKLFF	TGTGCCAGCAGCTTAGTAACAGGAGCAACTAATGAAAAACTGTTTTTT